This T cell receptor beta chain was retrieved from a study of blood T cell repertoires in COVID-19. Study details: Samples representing acute and convalescent COVID-19 were sourced from the United States, Italy and Spain.

This CDR3 has 17 residues. Germline-derived CDR1 and CDR2 are SEHNR and FQNEAQ (reference sequence). V was clipped by 2 bases and J by 4 bases; unmatched bases: 10. Participants came from 20 to 25 US areas, aged about 18 to 95 years. Per the original methods: For nucleated cells, counts were estimated from reference gene primer amplification. Produced via immunoSEQ multiplex PCR; TCRdb's table is partial and in-frame only. The V and J calls and clone size were taken over from that table, and D and trimming were inferred from the DNA. The table records some 180,000 clones, roughly 84% of them present only once.

The sequenced material came from PBMCs or T cells enriched from blood (not recorded which). The gene calls are TRBV7-9 and TRBJ2-5; 10 bases map to TRBD1. The receptor was isolated from a woman aged 30 to 39 who had been exposed to COVID-19. CDR3 sequence: CASSLRPAGQGIETQYF. CDR3 in DNA: TGTGCCAGCAGCTTAAGGCCCGCGGGACAGGGGATAGAGACCCAGTACTTC.